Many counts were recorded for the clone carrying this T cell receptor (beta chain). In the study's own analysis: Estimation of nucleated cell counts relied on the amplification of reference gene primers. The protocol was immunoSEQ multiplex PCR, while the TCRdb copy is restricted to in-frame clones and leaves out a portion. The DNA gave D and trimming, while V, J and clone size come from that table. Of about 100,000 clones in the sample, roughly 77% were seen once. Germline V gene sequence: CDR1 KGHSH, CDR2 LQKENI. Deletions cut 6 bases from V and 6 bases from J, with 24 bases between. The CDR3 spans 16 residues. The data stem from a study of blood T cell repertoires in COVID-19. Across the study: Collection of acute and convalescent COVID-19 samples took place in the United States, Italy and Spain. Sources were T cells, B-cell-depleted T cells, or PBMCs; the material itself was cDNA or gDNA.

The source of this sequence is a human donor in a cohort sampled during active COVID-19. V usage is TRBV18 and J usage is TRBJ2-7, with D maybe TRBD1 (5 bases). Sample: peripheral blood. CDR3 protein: CASSANSQGGSFEQYF. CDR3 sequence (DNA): TGTGCCAGCTCCGCGAATTCTCAGGGTGGAAGTTTCGAGCAGTACTTC. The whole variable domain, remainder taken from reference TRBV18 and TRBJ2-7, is NAGVMQNPRHLVRRRGQEARLRCSPMKGHSHVYWYRQLPEEGLKFMVYLQKENIIDESGMPKERFSAEFPKEGPSILRIQQVVRGDSAAYFCASSANSQGGSFEQYFGPGTRLTVT.